A selection of T cell receptor beta chains follows, all from one sample in a study of blood T cell repertoires in COVID-19. Assay: immunoSEQ multiplex PCR; the TCRdb copy retains only in-frame clones and omits some. The sample shows over 150,000 clones, about 83% of them seen only once. The sequenced material came from peripheral blood. These receptors all come from an elderly woman with acute or convalescent COVID-19. Both conserved end residues are part of each CDR3. A D gene is named only where the DNA matches it firmly. Clone sizes are given selectively: once, few, many, or a class where the clone is expanded.

-	TRBD1	TRBV11-2	TRBJ2-5	TGTGCCAGCAGCTTTCCCGGGACAGGGAGGGAGACCCAGTACTTC	CASSFPGTGRETQYF
-	-	TRBV5-6	TRBJ2-5	TGTGCCAGCAGTCGGGGGTCGGGGGAGACCCAGTACTTC	CASSRGSGETQYF
few	TRBD2	TRBV5-1	TRBJ2-2	TGCGCCAGCAGCTTGGTGCTAGCGGCAACCGGGGAGCTGTTTTTT	CASSLVLAATGELFF
once	-	TRBV12-3/TRBV12-4	TRBJ2-1	TGTGCCAGCAGTTTACGGAACAGAGAGCAGTTCTTC	CASSLRNREQFF
once	-	TRBV27	TRBJ1-1	TGTGCCAGCAGTGGCTCCAGGGAAGGGAACACTGAAGCTTTCTTT	CASSGSREGNTEAFF
-	-	TRBV30	TRBJ2-6	TGTGCCTGGAGCCGCAGCTCTGGGGCCAACGTCCTGACTTTC	CAWSRSSGANVLTF
-	-	TRBV5-8	TRBJ2-1	TGTGCCAGCAGCTTTCAGGGGACCCCCTACAATGAGCAGTTCTTC	CASSFQGTPYNEQFF
few	TRBD2	TRBV14	TRBJ2-5	TGTGCCAGCAGCCAGGGGACTAGCGGGAGTATCCAAGAGACCCAGTACTTC	CASSQGTSGSIQETQYF
-	-	TRBV11-2	TRBJ2-7	TGTGCCAGCAGCTTAAATCCCGTGGTCCAGGGGGGCGAGCAGTACTTC	CASSLNPVVQGGEQYF
-	-	TRBV29-1	TRBJ2-3	TGCAGCGTTGAAAGCGGAGATACGCAGTATTTT	CSVESGDTQYF
-	TRBD1	TRBV9	TRBJ1-1	TGTGCCAGCAGCGTAGAGGGGACAGGGGACACTGAAGCTTTCTTT	CASSVEGTGDTEAFF
-	TRBD2	TRBV6-6	TRBJ2-1	TGTGCCACCGCGGGGGACCTCTACAATGAGCAGTTCTTC	CATAGDLYNEQFF